Described below is a single T cell receptor (beta chain) sequence and its context. These data are taken from a study of blood T cell repertoires in COVID-19. In the original analysis: Estimates of nucleated cell counts were drawn from the amplification of reference gene primers. Clones were read by immunoSEQ multiplex PCR, and TCRdb kept only the in-frame ones, dropping some. That table supplies the V and J calls and clone size; D and trimming were determined from the DNA. The sample lists about 51,000 clones, 86% occurring once. The CDR3 loop spans 14 amino acids. Looked up from germline, CDR1 is SGHTA and CDR2 is FQGNSA. V trimming: 2 bases; J trimming: 7 bases; junction bases outside the gene matches: 4.

Sample: peripheral blood. J is TRBJ1-5 and V is TRBV7-2; 8 bases align to TRBD1. The source is a man between 60 and 70 years old with acute or convalescent COVID-19. The CDR3 DNA reads TGTGCCAGCAGCTTACAGGGGGCATCCCAGCCCCAGCATTTT. Protein product: CASSLQGASQPQHF.